This is a list of T cell receptor beta chains from one sample in a study of cytomegalovirus exposure and HLA in healthy donors. Assay used: immunoSEQ multiplex PCR; TCRdb lists only in-frame clones, some missing. The sample lists about 140,000 clones, roughly 65% seen once, with roughly 1.7% in the top ten. Sequences were obtained from PBMCs. The origin of the receptors is a woman aged 25 to 39 in good health and CMV-seronegative. The CDR3 runs from the conserved cysteine through the conserved F or W. Not every row has a clone size; where given, it reads once, few, many or a size class.

CDR3: CASSPGDRTYGYTF; size: .; V: TRBV4-1
CDR3: CASDGQGGTDTQYF; size: .; V: TRBV28
CDR3: CASSYARDISGNTIYF; size: once; V: TRBV6-5
CDR3: CASSQPGQGNRGYTF; size: few; V: TRBV5-4
CDR3: CASSLPGTSFYNEQFF; size: .; V: TRBV6-7
CDR3: CASSQASGLAGKDEQYF; size: .; V: TRBV4-1
CDR3: CASSPWDRETYEQYF; size: .; V: TRBV18
CDR3: CASSLVRRSSYEQYF; size: .; V: TRBV5-6
CDR3: CAWSVLRGAMGEAFF; size: .; V: TRBV30
CDR3: CASSEGGDTGELFF; size: .; V: TRBV6-1
CDR3: CASSDVSGSGNTIYF; size: few; V: TRBV5-1
CDR3: CASSARDLSSYEQYF; size: few; V: TRBV6-5
CDR3: CASSKGQGDTDTQYF; size: .; V: TRBV5-1
CDR3: CASSDLTTSEKLFF; size: .; V: TRBV2